Listed below are T cell receptor beta chains from one sample, sequenced in a study of blood T cell repertoires in COVID-19. Repertoires were generated with immunoSEQ multiplex PCR, while TCRdb's copy carries only in-frame clones and drops some. The sample has fewer than 200,000 clones, around 90% seen once. Sequencing was performed on PBMCs or T cells enriched from blood (not recorded which). These receptors were collected from a woman aged 18-30 years who had recovered from COVID-19. CDR3s include the opening cysteine and the closing phenylalanine or tryptophan. D genes are given only for firm matches. Some rows mark clone size as missing; the rest say once, few, many or name a class of expanded clone.

size,J,D,V,DNA,CDR3
-,TRBJ2-2,TRBD2,TRBV30,TGTGCCTGGACTAGCGGGAGAGTTGAAGCCGGGGAGCTGTTTTTT,CAWTSGRVEAGELFF
-,TRBJ2-7,-,TRBV6-5,TGTGCCAGCGTCTCGTCCCACGAGCAGTACTTC,CASVSSHEQYF
-,TRBJ1-2,-,TRBV25-1,TGTGCCAGCAGTAGACCGACAGAGTCCTATGGCTACACCTTC,CASSRPTESYGYTF
-,TRBJ2-1,-,TRBV7-9,TGTGCCAGCACCACCACAGAGGGATACAATGAGCAGTTCTTC,CASTTTEGYNEQFF
-,TRBJ1-5,TRBD1,TRBV19,TGTGCCAGTAAGGGACAGGGGAGCAATCAGCCCCAGCATTTT,CASKGQGSNQPQHF
-,TRBJ1-3,-,TRBV11-2,TGTGCCAGCAGCTTTGGAGGAACTGGAAACACCATATATTTT,CASSFGGTGNTIYF
-,TRBJ1-4,-,TRBV28,TGTGCCAGCAGTTTCCATGCAACTAATGAAAAACTGTTTTTT,CASSFHATNEKLFF
-,TRBJ1-1,-,TRBV19,TGTGCCAGTAGTGAGGCAGGGGAGAGGAGGAACACTGAAGCTTTCTTT,CASSEAGERRNTEAFF
-,TRBJ1-1,TRBD1,TRBV6-5,TGTGCCAGCAGAACAAGACAGGGAGACACTGAAGCTTTCTTT,CASRTRQGDTEAFF
once,TRBJ2-4,-,TRBV18,TGTGCCAGCTCACCAAACCCTTACCCAGGGCTACTAAAAGCCAAAAACATTCAGTACTTC,CASSPNPYPGLLKAKNIQYF
-,TRBJ2-7,TRBD1,TRBV6-1,TGTGCCAGCAGTGAAGCATTGACAGGGGGACCCTACGAGCAGTACTTC,CASSEALTGGPYEQYF
-,TRBJ1-5,-,TRBV29-1,TGCAGCGTTGTGCAGGGAGGCGATCAGCCCCAGCATTTT,CSVVQGGDQPQHF
-,TRBJ2-5,TRBD2,TRBV5-1,TGCGCCAGCAGTGTCGATTGGTCTAGCGGGATAGAAACGGAGACCCAGTACTTC,CASSVDWSSGIETETQYF